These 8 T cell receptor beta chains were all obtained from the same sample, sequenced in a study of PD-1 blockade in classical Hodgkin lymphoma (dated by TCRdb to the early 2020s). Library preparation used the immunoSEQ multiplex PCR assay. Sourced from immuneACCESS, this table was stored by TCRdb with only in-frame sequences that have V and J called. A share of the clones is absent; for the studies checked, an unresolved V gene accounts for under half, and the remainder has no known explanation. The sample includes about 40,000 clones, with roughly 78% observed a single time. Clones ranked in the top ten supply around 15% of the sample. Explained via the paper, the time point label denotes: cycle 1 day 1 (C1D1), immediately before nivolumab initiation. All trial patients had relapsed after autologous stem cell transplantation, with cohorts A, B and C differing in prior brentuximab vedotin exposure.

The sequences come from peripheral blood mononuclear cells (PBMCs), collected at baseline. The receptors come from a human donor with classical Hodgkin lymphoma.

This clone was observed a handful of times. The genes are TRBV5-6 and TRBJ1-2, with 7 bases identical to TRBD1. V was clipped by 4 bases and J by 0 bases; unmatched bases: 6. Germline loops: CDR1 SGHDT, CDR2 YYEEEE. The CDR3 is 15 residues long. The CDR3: CASSIGQATNYGYTF. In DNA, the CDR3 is TGTGCCAGCAGCATTGGACAGGCAACTAACTATGGCTACACCTTC.

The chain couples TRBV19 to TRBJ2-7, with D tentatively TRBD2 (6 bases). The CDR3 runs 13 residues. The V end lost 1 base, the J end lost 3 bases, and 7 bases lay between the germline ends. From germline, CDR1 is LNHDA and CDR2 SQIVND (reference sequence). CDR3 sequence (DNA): TGTGCCAGTAGTATAGCCGGGGGCTACGAGCAGTACTTC. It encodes CASSIAGGYEQYF.

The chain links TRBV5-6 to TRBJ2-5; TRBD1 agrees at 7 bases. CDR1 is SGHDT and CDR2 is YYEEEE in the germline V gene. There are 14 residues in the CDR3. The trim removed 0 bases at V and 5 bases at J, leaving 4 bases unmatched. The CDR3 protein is CASSLVAQGETQYF. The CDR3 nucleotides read TGTGCCAGCAGCTTGGTAGCACAGGGGGAGACCCAGTACTTC.

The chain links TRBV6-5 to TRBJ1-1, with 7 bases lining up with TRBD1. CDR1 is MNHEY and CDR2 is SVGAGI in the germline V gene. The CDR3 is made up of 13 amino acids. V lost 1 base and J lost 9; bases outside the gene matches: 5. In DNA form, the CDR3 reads TGTGCCAGCAGTTACTTGACAGGGTTTCAAGCTTTCTTT. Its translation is CASSYLTGFQAFF.

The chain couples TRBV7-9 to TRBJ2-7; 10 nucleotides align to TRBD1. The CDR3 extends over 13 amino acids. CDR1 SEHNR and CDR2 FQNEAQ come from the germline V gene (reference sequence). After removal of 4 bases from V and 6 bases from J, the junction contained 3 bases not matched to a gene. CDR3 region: CASSWGQGREQYF. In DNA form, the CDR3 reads TGTGCCAGCAGCTGGGGACAGGGGCGCGAGCAGTACTTC.

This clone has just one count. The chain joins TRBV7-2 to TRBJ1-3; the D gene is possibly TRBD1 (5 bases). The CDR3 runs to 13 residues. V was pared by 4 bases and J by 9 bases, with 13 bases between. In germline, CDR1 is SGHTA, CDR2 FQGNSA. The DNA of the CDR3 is TGTGCCAGCAGCTGGGGGACTCCACGCACCATATATTTT. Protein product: CASSWGTPRTIYF.

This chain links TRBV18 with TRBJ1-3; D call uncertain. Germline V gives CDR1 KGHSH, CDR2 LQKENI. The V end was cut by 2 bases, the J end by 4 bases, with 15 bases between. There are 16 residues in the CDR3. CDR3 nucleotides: TGTGCCAGCTCACCAATTAGCCTAAAGGGAGGAAACACCATATATTTT. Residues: CASSPISLKGGNTIYF. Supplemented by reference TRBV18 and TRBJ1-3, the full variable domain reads NAGVMQNPRHLVRRRGQEARLRCSPMKGHSHVYWYRQLPEEGLKFMVYLQKENIIDESGMPKERFSAEFPKEGPSILRIQQVVRGDSAAYFCASSPISLKGGNTIYFGEGSWLTVV.

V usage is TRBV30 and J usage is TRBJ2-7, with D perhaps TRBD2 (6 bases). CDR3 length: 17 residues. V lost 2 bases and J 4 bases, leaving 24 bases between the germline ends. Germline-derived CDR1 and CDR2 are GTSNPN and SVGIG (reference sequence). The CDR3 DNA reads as TGTGCCTGGAGTCCTGATGAGTGGCACGGGGGTGAGTACGAGCAGTACTTC. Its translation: CAWSPDEWHGGEYEQYF.